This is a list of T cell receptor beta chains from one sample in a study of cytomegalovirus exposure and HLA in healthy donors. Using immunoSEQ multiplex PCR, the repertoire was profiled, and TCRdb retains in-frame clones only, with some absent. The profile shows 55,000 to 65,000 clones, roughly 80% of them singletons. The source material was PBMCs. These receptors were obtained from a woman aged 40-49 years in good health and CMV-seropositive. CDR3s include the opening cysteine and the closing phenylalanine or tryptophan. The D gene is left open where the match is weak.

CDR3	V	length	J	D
CASSSDRAGYGYTF	TRBV27	14	TRBJ1-2	TRBD1
CASSSRLAGGLTGELFF	TRBV7-8	17	TRBJ2-2	TRBD2
CASSVSERNYGYTF	TRBV9	14	TRBJ1-2	NA
CASSQGARGYTF	TRBV6-5	12	TRBJ1-2	TRBD1
CASSAGQAYGYTF	TRBV2	13	TRBJ1-2	TRBD1
CASLATGGHEQYF	TRBV19	13	TRBJ2-7	TRBD1
CASSPLPRAYQPQHF	TRBV18	15	TRBJ1-5	NA
CASYPGQSYGYTF	TRBV6-6	13	TRBJ1-2	TRBD1
CASSGRTAEKLFF	TRBV4-1	13	TRBJ1-4	NA
CATRGQAYTDTQYF	TRBV19	14	TRBJ2-3	TRBD1
CASSQSQGMETQYF	TRBV4-3	14	TRBJ2-5	NA
CATRQGFVDEQYF	TRBV15	13	TRBJ2-7	TRBD1
CASSLLGGIQETQYF	TRBV6-1	15	TRBJ2-5	NA
CASSLTRVQTEAFF	TRBV7-2	14	TRBJ1-1	NA